This passage covers 20 T cell receptor beta chains from one sample sequenced in a study of identical twins. A single record per CDR3 protein comes from TCRdb applying MiXCR to the 5' RACE reads. This repertoire shows 400,000 to 500,000 distinct CDR3 sequences, around 15% found once; its top ten account for approximately 1%. The same data also contributed to another study, on yellow fever vaccine responses in identical twins.

Sequencing was carried out using CD4+ T cells sorted from blood. These receptors all come from a woman under 30 in good health.

The table lists this clonotype with a few counts. The chain joins TRBV20-1 to TRBJ2-3, with 8 bases fitting TRBD2. This CDR3 has 15 residues. The V gene's germline CDR1 is DFQATT and CDR2 SNEGSKA (reference sequence). J lost 3 bases, V lost 2 bases, and 7 bases had no gene match. The CDR3 region is CSARRGGGPTDTQYF. The CDR3 DNA is TGCAGTGCTAGAAGAGGCGGGGGGCCTACAGATACGCAGTATTTT.

This clonotype was counted a few times. The chain links TRBV20-1 to TRBJ1-1; TRBD1 agrees at 9 bases. The CDR3 loop spans 13 amino acids. The junction had 10 bases not matched to a gene; V was cut back by 4 bases and J by 10 bases. The germline CDR1 and CDR2 sequences are DFQATT and SNEGSKA (reference sequence). CDR3 bases: TGCAGTGCTAATTACGGGACAGGGCGTACAGCTTTCTTT. Translation gives CSANYGTGRTAFF.

The V and J genes are TRBV5-1 and TRBJ2-5; D is unclear. The V and J ends lost 0 bases and 2 bases respectively, with 14 bases between them. This CDR3 has 16 amino acids. Germline V gene sequence: CDR1 SGHRS, CDR2 YFSETQ. The CDR3 DNA sequence: TGCGCCAGCAGCTTGGCTGTTGGCACGGGTCAAGAGACCCAGTACTTC. Amino acids: CASSLAVGTGQETQYF.

This clonotype has a handful of counts. The chain is built from TRBV12-3 or TRBV12-4 and TRBJ1-4, with TRBD1 as a possible D gene (6 bases). The V gene lost 4 bases and the J gene lost 5 bases, with 20 bases spanning the gap. The CDR3 totals 17 residues. In DNA, the CDR3 is TGTGCCAGCAGTTCAACCCTCCTTGGGGGCCAAAATGAAAAACTGTTTTTT. It translates to CASSSTLLGGQNEKLFF.

This clonotype showed up just a few times. The rearrangement uses TRBV7-8 and TRBJ2-7; no clear D gene. The ends were cut back, 5 bases at V and 2 bases at J, with 4 bases in the middle. Germline V gene lookup returns CDR1 SGHVS and CDR2 FQNEAQ. The CDR3 loop spans 11 amino acids. This chain's CDR3 is CASSVAYEQYF. Here the CDR3 DNA reads TGTGCCAGCAGCGTGGCCTACGAGCAGTACTTC.

The V call is TRBV11-2, the J call TRBJ2-7; TRBD1 matches 10 bases. Germline V gene lookup returns CDR1 SGHAT and CDR2 FQNNGV. CDR3 length: 15 amino acids. Unmatched junction bases numbered 8, after V lost 5 bases and J lost 4 bases. In DNA form, the CDR3 reads TGTGCCAGCAGCCTCGACAGGGGGCCTCTATACGAGCAGTACTTC. This encodes CASSLDRGPLYEQYF.

Worth noting for this clonotype: Because it lacks the conserved phenylalanine or tryptophan at the end, this CDR3 is likely a read error. The DNA is left out, because the CDR3 cannot be placed on it with certainty; the CDR3 is given as TCRdb lists it. The chain is built from TRBV14 and TRBJ2-5; the DNA was not compared with TRBD2, the D call given in the table. The CDR3 has 13 amino acids, counting both end residues. The germline CDR1 and CDR2 sequences are SGHDN and FVKESK. The CDR3 loop is CASSQVGLAGEYL.

The CDR3 sequence: CASSLKGSSGRSYNEQFF. In DNA form, the CDR3 reads TGTGCCAGCAGCTTAAAGGGGAGTAGCGGCAGATCCTACAATGAGCAGTTCTTC. The V call is TRBV7-3, the J call TRBJ2-1; possibly TRBD2 for D (6 bases). CDR3 length equals 18 residues. Germline CDR1 is SGHTA and CDR2 is FQGTGA. Deletions cut 1 base from V and 1 base from J, with 17 bases between.

The chain is built from TRBV12-3 or TRBV12-4 and TRBJ2-1; 11 positions match TRBD2. The CDR3 has 15 amino acids. The V gene end was trimmed by 6 bases and the J gene end by 10 bases; junction bases not matched to a gene: 11. CDR3 bases: TGTGCCAGCAGCAGACTAGCGGGGTTTCCGGGAGAGCAGTTCTTC. As protein: CASSRLAGFPGEQFF.

This clonotype turned up a few times. The gene calls are TRBV2 and TRBJ2-3, with 9 bases identical to TRBD2. The CDR3 loop spans 15 amino acids. Trimming took 3 bases from V and 6 from J; bases not matched to a gene: 7. Germline V gene sequence: CDR1 SNHLY, CDR2 FYNNEI. CDR3 DNA: TGTGCCAGCAGTGATGAGCGGGGGGATTCGGATACGCAGTATTTT. Translation: CASSDERGDSDTQYF.

The chain combines TRBV5-1 with TRBJ2-1; 7 bases align to TRBD2. J lost 8 bases, V lost 4 bases, and 12 bases had no gene match. Germline V gives CDR1 SGHRS, CDR2 YFSETQ. This CDR3 is 15 amino acids long. CDR3 protein: CASSLGSGGIDEQFF. The CDR3 DNA sequence: TGCGCCAGCAGCCTCGGGTCCGGGGGGATCGATGAGCAGTTCTTC.

The table lists this clonotype with a few counts. The chain carries TRBV7-3 and TRBJ2-1, with TRBD2 identical over 7 bases. This CDR3 has 15 residues. The germline CDR1 and CDR2 sequences are SGHTA and FQGTGA. With V trimmed by 2 bases and J by 4 bases, 5 bases remained unmatched. The CDR3 region is CASSLGGGNYNEQFF. The CDR3 nucleotides read TGTGCCAGCAGCTTAGGGGGGGGGAATTACAATGAGCAGTTCTTC.

This sequence joins TRBV20-1 and TRBJ2-3, with 10 bases fitting TRBD1. Germline values: CDR1 DFQATT, CDR2 SNEGSKA (reference sequence). CDR3 length equals 22 residues. With V trimmed by 0 bases and J by 4 bases, 25 bases remained unmatched. The DNA for the CDR3 is TGCAGTGCTAGAGATCTGGCCTTCTGGACAGGGGGGACCCGAGGGGGTGCAGATACGCAGTATTTT. Protein product: CSARDLAFWTGGTRGGADTQYF.

The chain employs TRBV20-1 and TRBJ2-5, with D perhaps matching TRBD1 or TRBD2 (5 bases each). The V end was cut by 4 bases, the J end by 4 bases, with 10 bases between. In germline, CDR1 is DFQATT, CDR2 SNEGSKA (reference sequence). CDR3 length: 12 residues. The CDR3 coding sequence is TGCAGTGCTACCGAGAGGGGAGAGACCCAGTACTTC. Its translation: CSATERGETQYF.

This clonotype was counted a few times. The chain employs TRBV5-1 and TRBJ1-2, with TRBD1 as a possible D gene (5 bases). This CDR3 has 15 amino acids. Germline CDR1 and CDR2: SGHRS and YFSETQ. Trimming took 1 base from V and 4 from J, leaving 14 bases between them. The CDR3: CASSLPRDGGYGYTF. The CDR3 coding sequence is TGCGCCAGCAGCTTGCCTCGGGACGGAGGCTATGGCTACACCTTC. Combining the CDR3 with reference TRBV5-1 and TRBJ1-2 gives the whole variable domain KAGVTQTPRYLIKTRGQQVTLSCSPISGHRSVSWYQQTPGQGLQFLFEYFSETQRNKGNFPGRFSGRQFSNSRSEMNVSTLELGDSALYLCASSLPRDGGYGYTFGSGTRLTVV.

The chain links TRBV12-3 or TRBV12-4 to TRBJ2-1; 8 bases match TRBD1. V shed 10 bases, J shed 6 bases, and the junction held 14 bases outside the gene matches. This CDR3 is 15 amino acids long. CDR3 loop: CAIKEAGGRGNEQFF. CDR3 in DNA: TGTGCCATCAAGGAGGCAGGGGGCCGGGGCAATGAGCAGTTCTTC.

The chain carries TRBV7-6 and TRBJ2-1; 7 bases match TRBD2. V dropped 6 bases and J dropped 4; count of bases not matched to a gene: 21. The CDR3 totals 19 residues. CDR1 and CDR2 (germline): SGHVS, FNYEAQ. CDR3 protein: CASSRRGLAESVMYNEQFF. The CDR3 region has the DNA TGTGCCAGCAGTCGCCGAGGGCTAGCGGAATCGGTAATGTACAATGAGCAGTTCTTC. The full variable domain, in which reference TRBV7-6 and TRBJ2-1 provide the parts outside the CDR3, is GAGVSQSPRYKVTKRGQDVALRCDPISGHVSLYWYRQALGQGPEFLTYFNYEAQQDKSGLPNDRFSAERPEGSISTLTIQRTEQRDSAMYRCASSRRGLAESVMYNEQFFGPGTRLTVL.

This clonotype was observed many times. For the CDR3, the DNA is TGTGCCATCAGTGAGTCGAGCCAGGTCGGCGAGCAGTACTTC. It encodes CAISESSQVGEQYF. The rearrangement uses TRBV10-3 and TRBJ2-7; no firm D call. The CDR3 runs to 14 residues. V lost 0 bases and J 6 bases, leaving 12 bases between the germline ends. Germline V gene lookup returns CDR1 ENHRY and CDR2 SYGVKD.

This clonotype was picked up a small number of times. The chain employs TRBV10-3 and TRBJ2-1, with unresolved D. This CDR3 has 15 residues. The germline V gene encodes CDR1 ENHRY and CDR2 SYGVKD. V gave up 0 bases and J gave up 7 bases, with 13 bases separating them. In DNA form, the CDR3 reads TGTGCCATCAGTGAGTCGTGGCCGCCTGAAAATGAGCAGTTCTTC. Translated: CAISESWPPENEQFF.

A few counts support this clonotype. The chain joins TRBV5-1 to TRBJ2-5; 7 bases agree with TRBD2. Per the germline V gene, CDR1 is SGHRS and CDR2 is YFSETQ. CDR3 length equals 15 residues. With 3 bases clipped from V and 1 base from J, the junction kept 6 bases outside the gene matches. CDR3 DNA: TGCGCCAGCAGCTGGACCCTAGCGGCCCAAGAGACCCAGTACTTC. It yields the protein CASSWTLAAQETQYF.